One sample yielded the 5 T cell receptor beta chains listed below, sequenced in a study of blood T cell repertoires in COVID-19. Sequenced by immunoSEQ multiplex PCR; TCRdb stores in-frame clones only, minus some. The sample lists just over 300,000 clones; 90% were seen once. Sequencing was carried out using PBMCs or T cells enriched from blood (not recorded which). All receptors come from a woman aged 18-35 years with acute COVID-19.

The rearrangement uses TRBV7-3 and TRBJ1-4; D is ambiguous. In germline, CDR1 is SGHTA, CDR2 FQGTGA. Trimming pared 1 base from V and 4 bases from J, leaving 16 bases between. This CDR3 is 17 amino acids long. The DNA for the CDR3 is TGTGCCAGCAGCTTAATAAACAGCCAGACCGATAATGAAAAACTGTTTTTT. It yields the protein CASSLINSQTDNEKLFF.

The chain joins TRBV9 to TRBJ2-3; D possibly corresponds to TRBD2 (6 bases). CDR1 is SGDLS and CDR2 is YYNGEE in the germline V gene. Trimming stripped 0 bases from V and 4 bases from J, with 12 bases between. CDR3 length equals 15 residues. CDR3 nucleotide sequence: TGTGCCAGCAGCGTAGTCGGGAGAGAGCCAGATACGCAGTATTTT. Translation gives CASSVVGREPDTQYF.

This chain joins TRBV19 and TRBJ1-2; perhaps TRBD1 as D (5 bases). This CDR3 is 12 amino acids long. Deletions cut 7 bases from V and 8 bases from J, with 14 bases between. In germline, CDR1 is LNHDA, CDR2 SQIVND (reference sequence). As DNA, the CDR3 is TGTGCCAGTACCTTGGATGGGGCAGGCTACACCTTC. Its translation: CASTLDGAGYTF.

V usage is TRBV7-3 and J usage is TRBJ2-7; D might be TRBD1 (6 bases). Germline V lookup: CDR1 SGHTA, CDR2 FQGTGA. This CDR3 contains 14 residues. Trimming took 2 bases from V and 5 from J, leaving 13 bases between them. CDR3 bases: TGTGCCAGCAGCTTACCCAGGGGTCGGGACGAGCAGTACTTC. Protein sequence: CASSLPRGRDEQYF.

The J gene is TRBJ1-4, the V gene TRBV5-1, with D possibly being TRBD1 (5 bases). Trimming shortened V by 0 bases and J by 6 bases, and 12 bases separated the two germline ends. The germline CDR1 and CDR2 sequences are SGHRS and YFSETQ. CDR3 length: 15 residues. The CDR3 spells CASSLDRYPDEKLFF. The CDR3 nucleotides are TGCGCCAGCAGCTTGGACAGGTATCCGGATGAAAAACTGTTTTTT.